This T cell receptor (beta chain) is drawn from a study of T cell responses to AZD1222 COVID-19 vaccine. TCRdb's copy holds only in-frame clones and misses some; the assay was immunoSEQ multiplex PCR. This table has approximately 200,000 clones, 75% to 90% appearing once. General observations from the study: Spike-wide coverage was observed for vaccine-associated CD4 TCRs, with dominant responses at 160-218 and 743-854.

This clone has a single count. Its antigen is as yet unknown. The origin of this receptor is an adult in good health. The specimen was peripheral blood, collected on day 0 of MenACWY control vaccination.

DNA of the CDR3: TGTGCCAGCACCCCGGGGAGGGAGACCCAGTACTTC. Its translation is CASTPGRETQYF. V is TRBV12-3 or TRBV12-4 and J is TRBJ2-5; weak D call: TRBD2 (6 bases). Trimming stripped 7 bases from V and 5 bases from J, with 11 bases between. The CDR3 is 12 amino acids.